What follows is one T cell receptor (beta chain) and its context. The repertoire was sequenced with immunoSEQ multiplex PCR; TCRdb's copy has only in-frame clones and lacks some. Of approximately 210,000 clones listed, around 80% are singletons. The sample comes from a study of blood T cell repertoires in COVID-19. Between the trimmed V and J ends, which lost 2 bases and 3 bases, there was a span of 12 bases. The germline V gene encodes CDR1 MNHEY and CDR2 SVGEGT. The CDR3 sequence is 15 residues long. The sequence came from a man aged 45 to 65 with active or convalescent COVID-19. The V gene is TRBV6-2 or TRBV6-3, the J gene TRBJ2-3; D not resolved. What was sequenced was peripheral blood. For the CDR3, the DNA is TGTGCCAGCAGTTACCAGGTGGGCGTAACAGATACGCAGTATTTT. Its protein is CASSYQVGVTDTQYF.